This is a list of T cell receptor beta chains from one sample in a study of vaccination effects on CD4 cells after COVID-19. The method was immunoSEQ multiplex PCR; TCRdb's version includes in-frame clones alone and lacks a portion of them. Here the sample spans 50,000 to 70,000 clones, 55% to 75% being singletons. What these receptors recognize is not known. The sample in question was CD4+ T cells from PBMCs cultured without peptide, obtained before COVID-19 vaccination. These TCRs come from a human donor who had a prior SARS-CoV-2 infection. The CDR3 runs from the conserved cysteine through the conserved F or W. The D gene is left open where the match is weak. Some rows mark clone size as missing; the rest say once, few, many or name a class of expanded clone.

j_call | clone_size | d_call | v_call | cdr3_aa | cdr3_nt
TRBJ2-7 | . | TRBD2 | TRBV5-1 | CASSLELAGGPQHEQYF | TGCGCCAGCAGCTTGGAACTAGCGGGAGGGCCACAACACGAGCAGTACTTC
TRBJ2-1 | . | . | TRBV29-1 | CSAGKFSGVGNEQFF | TGCAGCGCCGGGAAGTTTTCGGGAGTAGGTAATGAGCAGTTCTTC
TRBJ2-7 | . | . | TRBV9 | CASSPLHSRGPHEQYF | TGTGCCAGCAGCCCTCTCCATTCCAGGGGTCCCCACGAGCAGTACTTC
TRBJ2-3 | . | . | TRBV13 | CASLLRGLVDTQYF | TGTGCCAGCCTCCTGAGGGGACTGGTAGATACGCAGTATTTT
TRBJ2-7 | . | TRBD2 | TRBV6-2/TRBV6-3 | CASSPFGLAGSVYEQYF | TGTGCCAGCAGCCCCTTTGGACTAGCGGGAAGTGTCTACGAGCAGTACTTC
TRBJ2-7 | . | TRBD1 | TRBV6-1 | CASSEGDRNYEQYF | TGTGCCAGCAGTGAGGGGGACAGAAACTACGAGCAGTACTTC
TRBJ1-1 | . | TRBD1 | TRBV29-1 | CSVIRTGNTEAFF | TGCAGCGTCATCCGGACAGGGAACACTGAAGCTTTCTTT
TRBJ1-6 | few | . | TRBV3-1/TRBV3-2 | CASSQFFSPLHF | TGTGCCAGCAGCCAATTTTTTTCACCCCTCCACTTT
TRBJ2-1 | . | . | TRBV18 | CASSPDLDHEQFF | TGTGCCAGCTCACCAGATCTGGACCATGAGCAGTTCTTC
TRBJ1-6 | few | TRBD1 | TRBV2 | CASSLDRGNSPLHF | TGTGCCAGCAGTTTGGACAGGGGAAATTCACCCCTCCACTTT
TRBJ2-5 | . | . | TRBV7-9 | CASSFGSRGSQYF | TGTGCCAGCAGCTTTGGGTCGAGGGGGAGCCAGTACTTC
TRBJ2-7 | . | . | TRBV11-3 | CASSLSGNREHEQYF | TGTGCCAGCAGCTTATCCGGGAACAGGGAGCACGAGCAGTACTTC
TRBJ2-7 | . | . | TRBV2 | CASRFAPAGYEQYF | TGTGCCAGCCGTTTCGCCCCAGCGGGCTACGAGCAGTACTTC
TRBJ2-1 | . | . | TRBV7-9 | CASSLGPSVHEQFF | TGTGCCAGCAGCTTAGGTCCTAGCGTTCATGAGCAGTTCTTC
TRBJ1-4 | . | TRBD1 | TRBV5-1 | CASSPGDSNEKLFF | TGCGCCAGCAGCCCGGGGGACAGTAATGAAAAACTGTTTTTT
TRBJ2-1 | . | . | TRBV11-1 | CASSLVRSPNEQFF | TGTGCCAGCAGCTTAGTCCGGTCCCCCAATGAGCAGTTCTTC
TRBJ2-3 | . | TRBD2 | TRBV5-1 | CASGGLAGEDTQYF | TGCGCCAGCGGGGGACTAGCGGGGGAAGATACGCAGTATTTT
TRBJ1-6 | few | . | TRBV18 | CASSPNRMGDSPLHF | TGTGCCAGCTCACCGAACAGGATGGGGGATTCACCCCTCCACTTT
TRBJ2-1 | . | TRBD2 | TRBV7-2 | CASSQASGRVDEQFF | TGTGCCAGCAGCCAGGCTAGCGGGAGAGTAGATGAGCAGTTCTTC
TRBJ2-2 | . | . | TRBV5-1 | CASSLSGMFQTNTGELFF | TGCGCCAGCAGCTTGTCGGGAATGTTCCAAACGAACACCGGGGAGCTGTTTTTT
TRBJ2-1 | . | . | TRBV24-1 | CATSDGQGGGTYNEQFF | TGTGCCACCAGTGATGGGCAGGGGGGCGGTACCTACAATGAGCAGTTCTTC
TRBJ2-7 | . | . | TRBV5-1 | CASKLQDAYEQYF | TGCGCCAGCAAGTTGCAGGACGCCTACGAGCAGTACTTC
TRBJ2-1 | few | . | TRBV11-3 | CASSLRRRLNEQFF | TGTGCCAGCAGCTTGCGGAGGCGGCTCAATGAGCAGTTCTTC
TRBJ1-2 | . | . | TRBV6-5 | CASAPSNYGYTF | TGTGCCAGCGCACCAAGTAACTATGGCTACACCTTC
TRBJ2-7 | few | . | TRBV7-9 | CASSSTYEQYF | TGTGCCAGCAGCTCCACCTACGAGCAGTACTTC
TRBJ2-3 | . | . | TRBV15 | CATRPTLSSTDTQYF | TGTGCCACCAGACCGACACTGAGCAGCACAGATACGCAGTATTTT
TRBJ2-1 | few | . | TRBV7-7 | CASSLTAGANEQFF | TGTGCTAGCAGCTTAACAGCGGGCGCAAATGAGCAGTTCTTC
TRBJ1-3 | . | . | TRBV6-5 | CASRGSGNTIYF | TGTGCCAGCAGAGGATCCGGAAACACCATATATTTT
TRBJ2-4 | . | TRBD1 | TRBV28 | CASSLGLGTGGAPYIQYF | TGTGCCAGCAGTTTGGGGCTCGGGACAGGGGGCGCCCCGTACATTCAGTACTTC
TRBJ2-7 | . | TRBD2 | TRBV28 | CASSPLAGQSYF | TGTGCCAGCAGCCCCCTAGCGGGACAATCCTACTTC
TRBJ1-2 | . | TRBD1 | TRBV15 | CATSRSPGQGYGYTF | TGTGCCACCAGCAGAAGCCCGGGACAGGGCTATGGCTACACCTTC
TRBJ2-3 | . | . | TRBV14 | CASSQVRGRDTQYF | TGTGCCAGCAGCCAAGTCAGGGGCAGAGATACGCAGTATTTT
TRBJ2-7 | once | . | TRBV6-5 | CASSYTRDPPYEQYF | TGTGCCAGCAGTTACACGAGGGACCCACCCTACGAGCAGTACTTC
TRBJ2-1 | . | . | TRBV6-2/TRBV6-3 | CASSHRLAMGEQFF | TGTGCCAGCAGTCACCGACTGGCAATGGGTGAGCAGTTCTTC
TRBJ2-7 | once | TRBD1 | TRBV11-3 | CASSPGTGPYEQYF | TGTGCCAGCAGCCCAGGGACAGGGCCCTACGAGCAGTACTTC
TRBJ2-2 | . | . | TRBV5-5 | CASRILADSGELFF | TGTGCCAGCAGGATACTTGCCGATTCCGGGGAGCTGTTTTTT
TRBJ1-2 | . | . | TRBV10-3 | CAISERAAGGYTF | TGTGCCATCAGTGAGCGGGCGGCGGGCGGCTACACCTTC
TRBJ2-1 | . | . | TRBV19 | CASRGPALAYNEQFF | TGTGCCAGTAGAGGACCAGCTCTTGCCTACAATGAGCAGTTCTTC
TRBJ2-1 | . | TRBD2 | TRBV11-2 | CASSLDSGTWNEQFF | TGTGCCAGCAGCTTAGATAGCGGGACTTGGAATGAGCAGTTCTTC
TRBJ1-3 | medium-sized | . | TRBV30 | CAWSDKQFLGNTIYF | TGTGCCTGGAGTGACAAACAGTTTCTTGGAAACACCATATATTTT
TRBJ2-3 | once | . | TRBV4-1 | CASSQETPGTDTQYF | TGCGCCAGCAGCCAAGAGACCCCGGGCACAGATACGCAGTATTTT
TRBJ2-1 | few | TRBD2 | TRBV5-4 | CASSLGSGSNEQFF | TGTGCCAGCAGCTTGGGCAGCGGGAGTAATGAGCAGTTCTTC
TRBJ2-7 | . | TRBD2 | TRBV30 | CAWSPGGALGEQYF | TGTGCCTGGAGCCCGGGAGGCGCTCTAGGCGAGCAGTACTTC
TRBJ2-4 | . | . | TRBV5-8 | CASSYGRQVAKNIQYF | TGTGCCAGCAGTTACGGGCGACAGGTAGCCAAAAACATTCAGTACTTC
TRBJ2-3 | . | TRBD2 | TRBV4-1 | CASSQVAGVSTDTQYF | TGCGCCAGCAGCCAGGTAGCGGGGGTAAGCACAGATACGCAGTATTTT
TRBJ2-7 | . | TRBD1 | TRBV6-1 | CASSEQGANHHEQYF | TGTGCCAGCAGTGAGCAGGGGGCGAATCACCACGAGCAGTACTTC
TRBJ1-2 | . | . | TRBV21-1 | CASSKPNSLQGEEGYTF | TGTGCCAGCAGCAAACCGAACTCCCTACAGGGTGAGGAGGGCTACACCTTC
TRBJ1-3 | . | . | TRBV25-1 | CASSGRGWTGNTIYF | TGTGCCAGCAGCGGCAGGGGTTGGACTGGAAACACCATATATTTT
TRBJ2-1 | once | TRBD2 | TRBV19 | CASSIGGSPYEQFF | TGTGCCAGTAGTATAGGCGGGAGTCCATATGAGCAGTTCTTC
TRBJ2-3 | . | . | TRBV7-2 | CASSLDLGRGTDTQYF | TGTGCCAGCAGCTTAGATTTAGGTCGCGGCACAGATACGCAGTATTTT
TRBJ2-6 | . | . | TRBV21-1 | CASSIAGANVLTF | TGTGCCAGCAGCATCGCTGGGGCCAACGTCCTGACTTTC
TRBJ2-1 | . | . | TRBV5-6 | CASTPVGGRHFYNEQFF | TGTGCCAGCACCCCGGTAGGCGGCCGCCATTTCTACAATGAGCAGTTCTTC
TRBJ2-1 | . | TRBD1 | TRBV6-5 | CASTTTGGSYNEQFF | TGTGCCAGCACCACAACAGGGGGCTCGTACAATGAGCAGTTCTTC
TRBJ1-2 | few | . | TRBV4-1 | CASSQEGGTPYGYTF | TGCGCCAGCAGCCAAGAAGGCGGGACGCCCTATGGCTACACCTTC
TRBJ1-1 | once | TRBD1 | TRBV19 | CASSEDRDLNTEAFF | TGTGCCAGTAGTGAGGACAGGGACTTGAACACTGAAGCTTTCTTT
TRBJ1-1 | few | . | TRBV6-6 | CASSYQGIDTEAFF | TGTGCCAGCAGCTACCAGGGGATTGACACTGAAGCTTTCTTT
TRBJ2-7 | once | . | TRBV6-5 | CASSYSFVGTYEQYF | TGTGCCAGCAGTTACTCGTTTGTAGGGACCTACGAGCAGTACTTC